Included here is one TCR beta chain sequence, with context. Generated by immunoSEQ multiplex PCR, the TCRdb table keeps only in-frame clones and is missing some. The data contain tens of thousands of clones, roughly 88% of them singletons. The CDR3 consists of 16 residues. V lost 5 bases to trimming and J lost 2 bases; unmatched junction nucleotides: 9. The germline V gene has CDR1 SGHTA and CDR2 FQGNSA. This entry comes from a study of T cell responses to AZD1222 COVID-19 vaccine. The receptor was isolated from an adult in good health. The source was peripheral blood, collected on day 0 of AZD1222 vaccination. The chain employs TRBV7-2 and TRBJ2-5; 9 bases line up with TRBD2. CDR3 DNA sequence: TGTGCCAGCAGCCCACCGGCGGGGGGGTGGCAAGAGACCCAGTACTTC. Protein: CASSPPAGGWQETQYF. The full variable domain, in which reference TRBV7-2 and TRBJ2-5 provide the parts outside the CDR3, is GAGVSQSPSNKVTEKGKDVELRCDPISGHTALYWYRQSLGQGLEFLIYFQGNSAPDKSGLPSDRFSAERTGGSVSTLTIQRTQQEDSAVYLCASSPPAGGWQETQYFGPGTRLLVL.